The clone carrying this T cell receptor (beta chain) has a handful of counts. Assignment of participants to cohorts was predicated upon participant-reported clinical history. The germline V gene has CDR1 LGHDT and CDR2 YNNKEL (reference sequence). CDR3 length equals 14 residues. Between the trimmed V and J ends, which lost 0 bases and 2 bases, there was a span of 8 bases. How the authors handled the data: Scientists estimated how many nucleated cells there were by amplifying reference gene primers. The assay was immunoSEQ multiplex PCR, and TCRdb's table has in-frame clones only and misses some. From that table come the V and J calls and clone size; the DNA was used to work out D and trimming. The table records 250,000 to 350,000 clones, 88% of them present only once. The data were taken from a study of blood T cell repertoires in COVID-19. Study summary: The United States, Italy and Spain were the sources of the acute and convalescent COVID-19 samples. Sources were T cells, B-cell-depleted T cells, or PBMCs; the material itself was cDNA or gDNA.

The sequence was collected from a woman in her 50s who had recovered from COVID-19. V gene TRBV3-1 (or the pseudogene TRBV3-2) combines with J gene TRBJ2-7; tentative D call: TRBD2 (6 bases). Sequencing was done on a sample of PBMCs or T cells enriched from blood (not recorded which). The CDR3 nucleotides read TGTGCCAGCAGCCAAGATAGCGGACCCTACGAGCAGTACTTC. This translates into CASSQDSGPYEQYF.